This TCR beta chain was retrieved from a study of early T cells in non-severe SARS-CoV-2 infection. About the study: Chains were not paired, and sequencing was done on bulk RNA from unsorted whole blood. Study-wide findings and caveats: Private and CD4 specificities were missed by VDJdb matching, which favored anti-spike CD8 responses.

Germline-derived CDR1 and CDR2 are MNHEY and SVGAGI. The CDR3 is made up of 15 amino acids. Trimming left V 0 bases short and J 5 bases short, with 13 bases between. Researchers tagged individual cDNA molecules with unique molecular identifiers. In TCRdb, the 5' RACE reads were re-called with MiXCR into one record per CDR3 protein. The sample includes around 44,000 distinct CDR3 sequences, around 10% of them seen just once. Note on this clonotype: Its antigen is undetermined.

This chain links TRBV6-5 with TRBJ1-1; D is perhaps TRBD1 (5 bases). The source is an adult who was a healthcare worker with PCR-confirmed SARS-CoV-2 infection or an uninfected control (not recorded which). Sequenced sample: whole blood. The CDR3 here is CASSYSQGSRTEAFF. CDR3 nucleotides: TGTGCCAGCAGTTACTCTCAGGGATCGAGAACTGAAGCTTTCTTT.